This passage covers 20 T cell receptor beta chains from one sample sequenced in a study of post-analysis software for immune sequencing data. These receptors are not linked to any known antigen. Study-level results: Roughly 5 TRBV segments, including TRBV5-6, TRBV5-1 and TRBV20-1, were more frequent in patients than controls.

TCR beta libraries were prepared from cDNA with unique molecular identifiers. TCRdb re-derived calls from the PCR reads in MiXCR, one entry per CDR3 protein. This table holds roughly 800,000 distinct CDR3 sequences, roughly 50% found once. Input material: blood. The receptors originated from a girl between 10 and 17 years old with multiple sclerosis.

This chain connects TRBV3-1 to TRBJ2-3; 9 bases agree with TRBD1. The V segment lost 4 bases and the J segment 5 bases; nucleotides outside the gene matches: 7. This CDR3 region has 15 residues. Germline CDR1 LGHDT, CDR2 YNNKEL (reference sequence). The CDR3 DNA follows: TGTGCCAGCAGCCGCCACAGGGGGCAGGGAGATACGCAGTATTTT. This sequence encodes CASSRHRGQGDTQYF.

This clonotype was seen just once. This chain uses TRBV7-3 with TRBJ2-3; 8 bases are shared with TRBD2. CDR3 size: 16 residues. Germline values: CDR1 SGHTA, CDR2 FQGTGA. V shed 5 bases, J shed 2 bases, and the junction held 9 bases outside the gene matches. The CDR3 region is CASSPPPGGATDTQYF. Here the CDR3 DNA reads TGTGCCAGCAGCCCCCCCCCGGGAGGGGCCACAGATACGCAGTATTTT.

This chain uses TRBV5-7 with TRBJ2-6; TRBD1 matches 9 bases. TRBV5-7 counts as an open reading frame of uncertain function. The CDR3 contains 17 residues. With V trimmed by 3 bases and J by 2 bases, 6 bases remained unmatched. The CDR3 region is CASSCPGTGTGANVLTF. The CDR3 DNA reads TGTGCCAGCAGCTGTCCCGGGACAGGGACTGGGGCCAACGTCCTGACTTTC.

The chain recombines TRBV20-1 with TRBJ1-2; D is undetermined. CDR3 length equals 15 residues. CDR1 and CDR2 (germline): DFQATT, SNEGSKA (reference sequence). Trimming took 0 bases from V and 4 from J, leaving 15 bases between them. The CDR3 DNA follows: TGCAGTGCTAGAGAGGGCGGCAGCCTCGTCTATGGCTACACCTTC. Amino acids: CSAREGGSLVYGYTF.

This chain links TRBV29-1 with TRBJ2-5; 10 bases map to TRBD1. The germline V gene has CDR1 SQVTM and CDR2 ANQGSEA. Trimming took 3 bases from V and 1 from J; bases not matched to a gene: 5. The CDR3 is made up of 15 amino acids. CDR3 nucleotides: TGCAGCGTTGACCGGACAGGGGGGCGCCAAGAGACCCAGTACTTC. Translated: CSVDRTGGRQETQYF.

This chain uses TRBV20-1 with TRBJ2-5; TRBD2 agrees at 7 bases. After removal of 4 bases from V and 11 bases from J, the junction contained 19 bases not matched to a gene. The CDR3 is 15 amino acids. Germline V gives CDR1 DFQATT, CDR2 SNEGSKA (reference sequence). The CDR3 protein is CSATKTGTSAGEQYF. The DNA for the CDR3 is TGCAGTGCTACCAAAACCGGGACTTCCGCGGGAGAGCAGTACTTC.

The chain is built from TRBV20-1 and TRBJ2-5, with D uncertain. Germline CDR1 is DFQATT and CDR2 is SNEGSKA (reference sequence). V was clipped by 1 base and J by 2 bases, with 8 bases between them. CDR3 length equals 13 residues. DNA for the CDR3: TGCAGTGCTAGAGGTCAGCCTCAAGAGACCCAGTACTTC. Protein sequence: CSARGQPQETQYF.

This clonotype was seen once. The chain employs TRBV12-3 or TRBV12-4 and TRBJ2-4; 8 positions agree with TRBD1. With the DNA end fitting TRBJ2-7 better, the J assignment may be wrong. This CDR3 region has 16 residues. CDR3 loop: CASSSEDRANSYEQYF. The CDR3 region has the DNA TGTGCCAGCAGTAGCGAGGACAGGGCCAACTCCTACGAGCAGTACTTC.

This chain joins TRBV12-3 or TRBV12-4 and TRBJ2-1; D possibly corresponds to TRBD1 (6 bases). V gave up 3 bases and J gave up 5 bases, with 14 bases separating them. This CDR3 has 15 residues. CDR3 DNA: TGTGCCAGCAGTTTGGCGAGGGGGATTAACAATGAGCAGTTCTTC. Encoded protein: CASSLARGINNEQFF.

The chain carries TRBV20-1 and TRBJ2-7; 11 bases map to TRBD1. The CDR3 totals 15 residues. In germline, CDR1 is DFQATT, CDR2 SNEGSKA (reference sequence). V trimming: 1 base; J trimming: 6 bases; junction bases outside the gene matches: 8. The CDR3, as DNA: TGCAGTGCTAGAGTGCGGACAGGGGGCAAAGGCGAGCAGTACTTC. Its protein product is CSARVRTGGKGEQYF.

J is TRBJ2-3 and V is TRBV5-1, with 7 nucleotides matching TRBD2. V lost 7 bases and J lost 0; bases outside the gene matches: 8. The CDR3 is 15 amino acids. CDR1 and CDR2 from the germline V gene are SGHRS and YFSETQ. CDR3 protein: CASDPGRSSTDTQYF. The CDR3 nucleotides are TGCGCCAGCGACCCCGGGAGGTCTAGCACAGATACGCAGTATTTT.

This chain joins TRBV15 and TRBJ2-2; 10 bases are shared with TRBD1. Trimming at V came to 5 bases and at J to 2 bases, leaving 8 bases not matched to a gene. This CDR3 region has 17 residues. Per germline, CDR1 LNHNV and CDR2 YYDKDF (reference sequence). CDR3 DNA sequence: TGTGCCACCAGCCCCCGGGACAGGGGCGTCAACACCGGGGAGCTGTTTTTT. Protein sequence: CATSPRDRGVNTGELFF. The whole variable domain, filled in from reference TRBV15 and TRBJ2-2, reads DAMVIQNPRYQVTQFGKPVTLSCSQTLNHNVMYWYQQKSSQAPKLLFHYYDKDFNNEADTPDNFQSRRPNTSFCFLDIRSPGLGDTAMYLCATSPRDRGVNTGELFFGEGSRLTVL.

This clonotype was detected only once. This chain uses TRBV14 with TRBJ2-1, with 8 bases fitting TRBD2. There are 17 residues in the CDR3. CDR1 and CDR2 from the germline V gene are SGHDN and FVKESK. V lost 5 bases and J lost 0; bases outside the gene matches: 9. The CDR3 sequence is CASSSQRGPSSYNEQFF. The CDR3 DNA follows: TGTGCCAGCAGCTCACAGCGGGGGCCGAGCTCCTACAATGAGCAGTTCTTC.

The V call is TRBV15, the J call TRBJ2-1, with TRBD1 matching over 8 bases. The CDR3 is 17 residues long. Germline V CDR1 and CDR2: LNHNV, YYDKDF (reference sequence). The V and J ends lost 5 bases and 7 bases, in that order; junction bases with no gene match: 16. CDR3 DNA sequence: TGTGCCACCAGCGGAAGACAGGGGACGGTGTTATGGAATGAGCAGTTCTTC. This encodes CATSGRQGTVLWNEQFF. Filled out from reference TRBV15 and TRBJ2-1, the complete variable domain reads DAMVIQNPRYQVTQFGKPVTLSCSQTLNHNVMYWYQQKSSQAPKLLFHYYDKDFNNEADTPDNFQSRRPNTSFCFLDIRSPGLGDTAMYLCATSGRQGTVLWNEQFFGPGTRLTVL.

V usage is TRBV5-1 and J usage is TRBJ2-7; D not resolved. The DNA end lines up better with TRBJ2-5; the J call may be wrong. CDR3 length: 14 residues. Germline CDR1 SGHRS, CDR2 YFSETQ. CDR3 in DNA: TGCGCCAGCAGCTTTCTCGGAGTTAGGGAGACCCAGTACTTC. Protein: CASSFLGVRETQYF.

The chain couples TRBV29-1 to TRBJ1-4, with D hard to call. V shed 7 bases and J shed 4 bases, with 7 bases lying between them. This CDR3 comprises 11 residues. CDR1 SQVTM and CDR2 ANQGSEA come from the germline V gene. In DNA form, the CDR3 reads TGCAGCGCAGAGGGTAATGAAAAACTGTTTTTT. As protein: CSAEGNEKLFF.

This rearrangement joins TRBV15 to TRBJ2-4, with D maybe TRBD1 (5 bases). The end of the DNA aligns better with TRBJ2-7, so the J call may be wrong. The germline V gene has CDR1 LNHNV and CDR2 YYDKDF (reference sequence). The length of the CDR3 is 16 residues. The CDR3 loop is CATSREIAGIAYEQYF. For the CDR3, the DNA is TGTGCCACCAGCAGAGAAATTGCAGGGATAGCCTACGAGCAGTACTTC.

The V gene is TRBV20-1, the J gene TRBJ1-1, with TRBD1 matching over 8 bases. The germline V gene encodes CDR1 DFQATT and CDR2 SNEGSKA (reference sequence). CDR3 size: 12 residues. V dropped 6 bases and J dropped 3; count of bases not matched to a gene: 3. The CDR3 is CSAMTGDTEAFF. In DNA, the CDR3 is TGCAGTGCGATGACAGGGGACACTGAAGCTTTCTTT.

The J gene is TRBJ1-1, the V gene TRBV19; D perhaps matches TRBD1 (6 bases). The CDR3 runs 15 residues. V lost 4 bases and J 4 bases, leaving 16 bases between the germline ends. The germline V gene encodes CDR1 LNHDA and CDR2 SQIVND (reference sequence). CDR3 in DNA: TGTGCCAGTAGTAGCGGGGGGGCGCTTAGCACTGAAGCTTTCTTT. This codes for CASSSGGALSTEAFF. The whole variable domain, remainder taken from reference TRBV19 and TRBJ1-1, is DGGITQSPKYLFRKEGQNVTLSCEQNLNHDAMYWYRQDPGQGLRLIYYSQIVNDFQKGDIAEGYSVSREKKESFPLTVTSAQKNPTAFYLCASSSGGALSTEAFFGQGTRLTVV.

This clonotype was observed a few times. The rearrangement links TRBV5-1 to TRBJ2-1; the D gene is possibly TRBD2 (5 bases). CDR3 length equals 15 residues. Germline V gives CDR1 SGHRS, CDR2 YFSETQ. V was trimmed by 5 bases and J by 0 bases, leaving 12 bases between them. The CDR3 loop is CASRPTGVSYNEQFF. CDR3 bases: TGCGCCAGCAGGCCGACCGGGGTCTCCTACAATGAGCAGTTCTTC.